This T cell receptor beta chain was sequenced in a study of blood T cell repertoires in COVID-19. Germline loops: CDR1 LNHDA, CDR2 SQIVND (reference sequence). CDR3 length: 15 residues. The V segment lost 7 bases and the J segment 4 bases; nucleotides outside the gene matches: 7. Some clones are missing from TCRdb's copy, which holds only in-frame ones; the method was immunoSEQ multiplex PCR. The sample has 65,000 to 95,000 clones, more than 85% seen once. The V call is TRBV19, the J call TRBJ2-2; 9 nucleotides match TRBD1. Source material: peripheral blood. The TCR was taken from a man in his fifties with COVID-19, enrolled during active disease. DNA for the CDR3: TGTGCCAGTACCTTGACAGGGGGAATCACCGGGGAGCTGTTTTTT. This translates into CASTLTGGITGELFF.